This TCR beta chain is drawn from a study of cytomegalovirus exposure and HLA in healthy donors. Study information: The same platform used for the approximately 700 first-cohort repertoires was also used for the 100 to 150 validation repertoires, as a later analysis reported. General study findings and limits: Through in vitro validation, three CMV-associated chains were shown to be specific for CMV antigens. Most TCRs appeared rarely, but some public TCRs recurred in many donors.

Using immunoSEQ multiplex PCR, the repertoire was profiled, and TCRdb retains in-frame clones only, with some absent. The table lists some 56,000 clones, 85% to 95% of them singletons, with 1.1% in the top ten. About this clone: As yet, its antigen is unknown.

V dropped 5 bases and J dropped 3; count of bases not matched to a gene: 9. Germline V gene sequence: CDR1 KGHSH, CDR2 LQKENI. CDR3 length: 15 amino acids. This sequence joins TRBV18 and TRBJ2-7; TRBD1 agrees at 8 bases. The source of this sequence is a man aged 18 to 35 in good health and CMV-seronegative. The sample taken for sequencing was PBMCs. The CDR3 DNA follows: TGTGCCAGCTCAGGACAGGGTCAAGCCGACTACGAGCAGTACTTC. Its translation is CASSGQGQADYEQYF.